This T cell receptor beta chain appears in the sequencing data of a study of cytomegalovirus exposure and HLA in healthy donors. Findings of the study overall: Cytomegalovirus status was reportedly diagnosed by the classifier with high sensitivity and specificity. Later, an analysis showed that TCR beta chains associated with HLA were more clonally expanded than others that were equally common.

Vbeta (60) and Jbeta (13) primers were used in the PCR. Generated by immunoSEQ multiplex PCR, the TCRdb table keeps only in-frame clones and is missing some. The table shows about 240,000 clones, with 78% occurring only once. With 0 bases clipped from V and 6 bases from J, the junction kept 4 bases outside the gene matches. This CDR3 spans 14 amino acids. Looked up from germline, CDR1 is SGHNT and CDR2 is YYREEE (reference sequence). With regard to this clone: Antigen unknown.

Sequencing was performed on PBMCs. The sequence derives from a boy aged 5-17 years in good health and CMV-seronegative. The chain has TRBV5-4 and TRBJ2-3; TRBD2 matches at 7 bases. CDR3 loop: CASSLERGGDTQYF. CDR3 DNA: TGTGCCAGCAGCTTGGAGCGGGGTGGTGATACGCAGTATTTT.